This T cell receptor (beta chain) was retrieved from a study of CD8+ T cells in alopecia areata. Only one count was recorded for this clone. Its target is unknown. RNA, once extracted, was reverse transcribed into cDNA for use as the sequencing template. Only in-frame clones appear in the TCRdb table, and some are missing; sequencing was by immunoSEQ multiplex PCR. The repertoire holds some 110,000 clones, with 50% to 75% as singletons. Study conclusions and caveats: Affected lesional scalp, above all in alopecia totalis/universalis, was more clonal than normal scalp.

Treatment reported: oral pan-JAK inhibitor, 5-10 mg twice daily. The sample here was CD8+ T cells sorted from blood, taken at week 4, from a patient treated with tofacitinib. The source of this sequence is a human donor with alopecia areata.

The CDR3 reads CASKPSTGLQETQYF. The DNA of the CDR3 is TGTGCCAGCAAACCGTCGACAGGTTTACAAGAGACCCAGTACTTC. This chain joins TRBV6-5 and TRBJ2-5, with a weak D call TRBD1 (6 bases). Trimming took off 7 bases at V and 2 bases at J, with 17 bases between the two ends. CDR1 is MNHEY and CDR2 is SVGAGI in the germline V gene. The CDR3 totals 15 residues.